A single sample is the source of the 25 T cell receptor beta chains below, sequenced in a study of control samples from healthy donors and cancer patients. Repertoires were generated with immunoSEQ multiplex PCR, while TCRdb's copy carries only in-frame clones and drops some. The sample has roughly 190,000 clones; about nine tenths are singletons. Material: blood. These receptors all come from a woman in her twenties or thirties in good health.

Comment on this clone: Distinct nucleotide sequences in the sample also encode this CDR3. The rearrangement joins TRBV5-6 to TRBJ2-1; 7 bases match TRBD1. The V gene's germline CDR1 is SGHDT and CDR2 YYEEEE. The CDR3 totals 14 residues. After removal of 0 bases from V and 3 bases from J, the junction contained 0 bases not matched to a gene. The chain's CDR3 is CASSLGDSYNEQFF. CDR3 nucleotide sequence: TGTGCCAGCAGCTTGGGGGACAGCTACAATGAGCAGTTCTTC.

J is TRBJ2-7 and V is TRBV15; 11 nucleotides line up with TRBD2. The CDR3 has 17 residues. The germline gives CDR1 LNHNV, CDR2 YYDKDF (reference sequence). Trimming took 0 bases from V and 0 from J; bases not matched to a gene: 4. CDR3 sequence reads: CATSRDRGLADSYEQYF. CDR3 coding DNA: TGTGCCACCAGCAGAGATAGGGGACTAGCGGACTCCTACGAGCAGTACTTC.

In this sample, this clone turned up once. J is TRBJ2-1 and V is TRBV6-5; D gene uncertain. The length of the CDR3 is 15 residues. Germline lookup yields CDR1 MNHEY and CDR2 SVGAGI. V was shortened by 5 bases and J by 0 bases, with 11 bases between the two germline ends. CDR3 in amino acids: CASSRPPSSYNEQFF. The CDR3 nucleotides read TGTGCCAGCAGTAGGCCTCCGAGCTCCTACAATGAGCAGTTCTTC.

V is TRBV5-6 and J is TRBJ2-7; D unresolved. Trimming took 0 bases from V and 3 from J, leaving 4 bases between them. Germline values: CDR1 SGHDT, CDR2 YYEEEE. The CDR3 is made up of 12 amino acids. The CDR3 reads CASSLGGYEQYF. DNA of the CDR3: TGTGCCAGCAGCTTGGGGGGCTACGAGCAGTACTTC.

V usage is TRBV4-2 and J usage is TRBJ2-1, with D perhaps matching TRBD2 (5 bases). The CDR3 covers 13 residues. Trimming stripped 5 bases from V and 3 bases from J, with 8 bases between. Germline loops: CDR1 LGHNA, CDR2 YNFKEQ. The CDR3 loop reads CASSGLGYNEQFF. In DNA form, the CDR3 reads TGTGCCAGCAGCGGACTGGGCTACAATGAGCAGTTCTTC.

The chain combines TRBV6-1 with TRBJ2-7; TRBD2 matches 7 bases. The V and J ends lost 3 bases and 0 bases, in that order; junction bases with no gene match: 2. This CDR3 is 14 amino acids long. In germline, CDR1 is MNHNS, CDR2 SASEGT. CDR3: CASSEGGDSYEQYF. The CDR3 DNA reads TGTGCCAGCAGTGAGGGGGGGGACTCCTACGAGCAGTACTTC.

The chain couples TRBV19 to TRBJ2-6, with no clear D. CDR3 length: 14 residues. The germline CDR1 and CDR2 sequences are LNHDA and SQIVND (reference sequence). V dropped 6 bases and J dropped 0 bases, with 6 bases sitting between them. The CDR3, as DNA: TGTGCCAGTAGACCCAGCTCTGGGGCCAACGTCCTGACTTTC. It specifies CASRPSSGANVLTF.

In the case of this clone: Other DNA sequences of this sample code for an identical CDR3. This sequence joins TRBV30 and TRBJ1-5; possibly TRBD1 for D (6 bases). The CDR3 is 12 amino acids. The germline V gene encodes CDR1 GTSNPN and CDR2 SVGIG (reference sequence). Between the trimmed V and J ends, which lost 0 bases and 6 bases, there was a span of 6 bases. The CDR3 DNA reads TGTGCCTGGAGTGTACAGGGTCAGCCCCAGCATTTT. Translating gives CAWSVQGQPQHF. Supplemented by reference TRBV30 and TRBJ1-5, the full variable domain reads SQTIHQWPATLVQPVGSPLSLECTVEGTSNPNLYWYRQAAGRGLQLLFYSVGIGQISSEVPQNLSASRPQDRQFILSSKKLLLSDSGFYLCAWSVQGQPQHFGDGTRLSIL.

This clone occurred once. The sample contains more than one DNA sequence encoding this CDR3. The rearrangement uses TRBV6-4 and TRBJ2-1, with D hard to call. This CDR3 has 13 amino acids. Germline CDR1 MRHNA, CDR2 SNTAGT. Trimming pared 4 bases from V and 4 bases from J, leaving 8 bases between. The CDR3 DNA reads as TGTGCCAGCAGTGGAGGCGAGTACAATGAGCAGTTCTTC. It specifies CASSGGEYNEQFF.

The chain is built from TRBV27 and TRBJ2-2; D not certain. Germline CDR1 reads MNHEY; CDR2 reads SMNVEV (reference sequence). Trimming left V 3 bases short and J 7 bases short, with 6 bases between. The CDR3 length is 12 residues. CDR3 DNA sequence: TGTGCCAGCAGTTTTGTGGGCGGGGAGCTGTTTTTT. Translation: CASSFVGGELFF.

The gene calls are TRBV19 and TRBJ1-2, with 7 nucleotides matching TRBD1. This CDR3 has 12 residues. CDR1 and CDR2 (germline): LNHDA, SQIVND (reference sequence). Unmatched junction bases numbered 6, after V lost 6 bases and J lost 8 bases. The CDR3 sequence: CASSDRDYGYTF. The CDR3 DNA is TGTGCCAGTAGCGACAGGGATTACGGCTACACCTTC.

The V and J genes are TRBV7-2 and TRBJ2-1; 9 bases agree with TRBD2. From germline, CDR1 is SGHTA and CDR2 FQGNSA. V trimming: 0 bases; J trimming: 1 base; junction bases outside the gene matches: 1. CDR3 length equals 16 residues. The CDR3 reads CASSLALAGSYNEQFF. In DNA, the CDR3 is TGTGCCAGCAGCTTAGCCCTAGCGGGATCCTACAATGAGCAGTTCTTC.

This clone was counted between two and nine times. The gene calls are TRBV14 and TRBJ1-2; D is unresolved. CDR3 length equals 14 residues. Germline V gene data show CDR1 as SGHDN and CDR2 as FVKESK. V was trimmed by 0 bases and J by 5 bases, leaving 10 bases between them. The CDR3 DNA reads TGTGCCAGCAGCCAAGAGTTGGGGAGGTATGGCTACACCTTC. Translation gives CASSQELGRYGYTF.

The chain links TRBV7-9 to TRBJ1-4; D remains unclear. The CDR3 length is 13 residues. The V end was cut by 5 bases, the J end by 7 bases, with 11 bases between. Per the germline V gene, CDR1 is SEHNR and CDR2 is FQNEAQ (reference sequence). CDR3 sequence: CASSKSGIEKLFF. CDR3 coding DNA: TGTGCCAGCAGCAAAAGTGGGATTGAAAAACTGTTTTTT.

This chain links TRBV5-5 with TRBJ2-2, with 14 nucleotides matching TRBD2. CDR1 is SGHKS and CDR2 is YYEKEE in the germline V gene (reference sequence). The CDR3 runs 17 residues. The trim removed 3 bases at V and 3 bases at J, leaving 4 bases unmatched. Here the CDR3 DNA reads TGTGCCAGCAGCTCCGGGACTAGCGGGAGCCACACCGGGGAGCTGTTTTTT. This sequence encodes CASSSGTSGSHTGELFF.

The chain links TRBV11-3 to TRBJ2-1, with TRBD2 as a possible D gene (6 bases). CDR1 is SGHNT and CDR2 is YENEEA in the germline V gene. The CDR3 length is 12 residues. Trimming pared 7 bases from V and 5 bases from J, leaving 9 bases between. The CDR3 nucleotides read TGTGCCAGCACGGGGACTCACAATGAGCAGTTCTTC. It specifies CASTGTHNEQFF.

V usage is TRBV5-6 and J usage is TRBJ1-5; 8 bases align to TRBD1. The germline gives CDR1 SGHDT, CDR2 YYEEEE. The CDR3 has 16 amino acids. The V and J ends lost 0 bases and 2 bases, in that order; junction bases with no gene match: 4. The CDR3 loop reads CASSLVAGGGNQPQHF. CDR3 sequence (DNA): TGTGCCAGCAGCTTGGTGGCAGGGGGCGGCAATCAGCCCCAGCATTTT.

This clone occurred once. This chain links TRBV7-2 with TRBJ1-2; possible D gene TRBD1, 5 bases. This CDR3 is built from 14 residues. Germline-derived CDR1 and CDR2 are SGHTA and FQGNSA. V was clipped by 4 bases and J by 1 base, with 10 bases between them. The CDR3 nucleotides are TGTGCCAGCAGCTATGACAGAGTTAACTATGGCTACACCTTC. Its translation is CASSYDRVNYGYTF.

The chain recombines TRBV18 with TRBJ2-2; D perhaps matches TRBD1 (6 bases). This CDR3 is built from 14 residues. V lost 6 bases and J lost 1, with 9 bases in between. Germline V gives CDR1 KGHSH, CDR2 LQKENI. CDR3 nucleotides: TGTGCCAGCTCCCGACAGGAGAACACCGGGGAGCTGTTTTTT. The encoded protein is CASSRQENTGELFF.

The chain is built from TRBV3-1 (or the pseudogene TRBV3-2) and TRBJ1-4, with D tentatively TRBD1 (6 bases). Germline assignment: CDR1 LGHDT and CDR2 YNNKEL (reference sequence). Deletions cut 1 base from V and 5 bases from J, with 11 bases between. The CDR3 is made up of 15 amino acids. The CDR3 here is CASSQGTAENEKLFF. The CDR3 DNA is TGTGCCAGCAGCCAAGGGACAGCGGAGAATGAAAAACTGTTTTTT.

V usage is TRBV2 and J usage is TRBJ2-3; either TRBD1 or TRBD2 may supply D (6 bases each). The CDR3 consists of 14 residues. Trimming shortened V by 3 bases and J by 1 base, and 8 bases separated the two germline ends. CDR1 and CDR2 (germline): SNHLY, FYNNEI. CDR3 protein: CASSDRGRTDTQYF. CDR3 nucleotide sequence: TGTGCCAGCAGTGATCGGGGGCGCACAGATACGCAGTATTTT.

Regarding this clone: Other DNA sequences in this specimen translate into the identical CDR3. The chain has TRBV19 and TRBJ1-2, with a tentative D call TRBD1 (6 bases). This CDR3 has 12 amino acids. CDR1 LNHDA and CDR2 SQIVND come from the germline V gene (reference sequence). Trimming took off 2 bases at V and 5 bases at J, with 6 bases between the two ends. The CDR3 sequence is CASSIQGYGYTF. The CDR3, as DNA: TGTGCCAGTAGTATACAGGGGTATGGCTACACCTTC.

This clone was seen just once. The chain joins TRBV15 to TRBJ1-5; 7 nucleotides line up with TRBD1. V shed 5 bases, J shed 3 bases, and the junction held 7 bases outside the gene matches. The CDR3 contains 15 residues. Per the germline V gene, CDR1 is LNHNV and CDR2 is YYDKDF (reference sequence). CDR3 DNA sequence: TGTGCCACCAGCCCTCCGGACAGGCCCAATCAGCCCCAGCATTTT. It is translated as CATSPPDRPNQPQHF.

The chain is built from TRBV4-3 and TRBJ2-7; TRBD1 might be the D (6 bases). This CDR3 is 15 amino acids long. The V gene lost 1 base and the J gene lost 5 bases, with 15 bases spanning the gap. Germline CDR1 is LGHNA and CDR2 is YSLEER. CDR3: CASSQGRQVGDEQYF. The DNA for the CDR3 is TGCGCCAGCAGCCAAGGTCGACAGGTCGGAGACGAGCAGTACTTC.

The rearrangement links TRBV30 to TRBJ1-1; TRBD1 might be the D (6 bases). The ends were cut back, 0 bases at V and 5 bases at J, with 13 bases in the middle. The CDR3 has 14 amino acids. Germline assignment: CDR1 GTSNPN and CDR2 SVGIG (reference sequence). As DNA, the CDR3 is TGTGCCTGGAGTGTTCGTATAGGGGGGACTGAAGCTTTCTTT. It is translated as CAWSVRIGGTEAFF.